This T cell receptor (beta chain) was documented in a study of CD8+CD57+ T cells in acquired aplastic anemia. On the study more broadly: Sorted CD4+ and CD8+ cell DNA averaged approximately 3.4 ug. Study conclusions and caveats: Between patients and controls, some 31 CD8+ CDR3 sequences were found in common. Patients and controls were not found to differ significantly in CD8+ Simpson's diversity.

TCR beta VDJ and CDR3 profiles were obtained from a genomic DNA template. Via MiXCR, TCRdb re-called the reads, giving one row per CDR3 protein. The repertoire consists of 200,000 or so distinct CDR3 sequences, with less than 75% occurring once and the leading ten covering 58%. With respect to this clonotype: The antigen remains undetermined.

CDR1 SEHNR and CDR2 FQNEAQ come from the germline V gene (reference sequence). The CDR3 loop spans 15 amino acids. V was shortened by 1 base and J by 3 bases, with 12 bases between the two germline ends. Patients picked for sequencing had shown CD8+CD57+ cell expansion detected by flow cytometry. When blood sampling took place, the patients had received no therapy. What was sequenced was sorted CD4+, CD8+, or CD8+CD57+ T cells (not recorded which) from PBMCs. The gene calls are TRBV7-9 and TRBJ1-1; D call uncertain. This receptor was taken from a human donor with aplastic anemia. CDR3 sequence reads: CASSLEITRDTEAFF. In DNA form, the CDR3 reads TGTGCCAGCAGCTTAGAGATAACAAGGGACACTGAAGCTTTCTTT.